This T cell receptor (beta chain) was sequenced for a study of response to subunit inactivated influenza vaccine. Trimming cost V 5 bases and J 6 bases; bases outside gene matches: 8. The CDR3 extends over 14 amino acids. TCRdb re-called the RT-PCR reads with MiXCR, one entry per CDR3 protein. Counted here are 500,000 or so distinct CDR3 sequences, approximately 15% occurring once; the ten biggest clones make up 2.5% to 3.5%. The study's findings and limits: The authors proposed limited new T cell recruitment per seasonal influenza vaccination.

Notes on this clonotype: Its target is not known.

This clonotype originated in a man aged 45 to 75 who received an inactivated influenza vaccine. The material was CD4+ T cells sorted from PBMCs, obtained 23 months after vaccination. The chain carries TRBV12-3 or TRBV12-4 and TRBJ2-7; 9 bases are a match to TRBD1. The CDR3 sequence is CASSPAGQGREQYF. The CDR3 region has the DNA TGTGCCAGCAGTCCCGCCGGACAGGGGCGCGAGCAGTACTTC.